The 31 T cell receptor beta chains presented below share a single source sample, sequenced in a study of blood T cell repertoires in COVID-19. Assay: immunoSEQ multiplex PCR; the TCRdb copy retains only in-frame clones and omits some. The sample carries roughly 220,000 clones, 70% to 90% recorded once. The sequenced sample was PBMCs or T cells enriched from blood (not recorded which). The origin of the receptors is a woman aged 40-49 years with acute COVID-19.

The chain carries TRBV3-1 (or the pseudogene TRBV3-2) and TRBJ1-6; D is unclear. Germline CDR1 is LGHDT and CDR2 is YNNKEL (reference sequence). The CDR3 is 13 residues long. Deletions cut 2 bases from V and 7 bases from J, with 6 bases between. DNA for the CDR3: TGTGCCAGCAGCCAAACAGAGAATTCACCCCTCCACTTT. Translated: CASSQTENSPLHF.

This chain connects TRBV19 to TRBJ2-1; 11 nucleotides match TRBD2. V dropped 5 bases and J dropped 5; count of bases not matched to a gene: 8. Germline V gene data show CDR1 as LNHDA and CDR2 as SQIVND (reference sequence). CDR3 size: 16 residues. The CDR3 spells CASSLGLAGGDNEQFF. CDR3 in DNA: TGTGCCAGTAGTCTCGGTCTAGCGGGGGGAGACAATGAGCAGTTCTTC.

The chain recombines TRBV30 with TRBJ1-6; maybe TRBD1 (6 bases). The CDR3 contains 14 residues. Trimming stripped 4 bases from V and 7 bases from J, with 14 bases between. CDR1 and CDR2 from the germline V gene are GTSNPN and SVGIG (reference sequence). This chain's CDR3 is CAWTKQGSNSPLHF. DNA of the CDR3: TGTGCCTGGACCAAACAGGGTTCCAATTCACCCCTCCACTTT.

Regarding this clone: Distinct nucleotide sequences in the sample also encode this CDR3. The chain couples TRBV9 to TRBJ1-6, with 9 bases that match TRBD1. The V gene's germline CDR1 is SGDLS and CDR2 YYNGEE. With V trimmed by 4 bases and J by 6 bases, 5 bases remained unmatched. CDR3 size: 15 residues. CDR3 protein: CASSPGTGTNSPLHF. For the CDR3, the DNA is TGTGCCAGCAGCCCGGGGACAGGGACTAATTCACCCCTCCACTTT. Variable domain in full (rest from reference TRBV9 and TRBJ1-6): DSGVTQTPKHLITATGQRVTLRCSPRSGDLSVYWYQQSLDQGLQFLIQYYNGEERAKGNILERFSAQQFPDLHSELNLSSLELGDSALYFCASSPGTGTNSPLHFGNGTRLTVT.

A few counts support this clone. CDR3 protein: CASSEQGGQPQHF. For the CDR3, the DNA is TGTGCCAGCAGTGAACAGGGGGGTCAGCCCCAGCATTTT. The V gene is TRBV6-4, the J gene TRBJ1-5; 8 bases are shared with TRBD1. The V and J ends lost 3 bases and 6 bases, in that order; junction bases with no gene match: 1. Germline CDR1 reads MRHNA; CDR2 reads SNTAGT. The CDR3 sequence is 13 residues long.

This clone was counted once. This chain links TRBV6-5 with TRBJ2-7; 7 nucleotides align to TRBD2. V shed 10 bases, J shed 4 bases, and the junction held 7 bases outside the gene matches. The CDR3 extends over 12 amino acids. Germline-derived CDR1 and CDR2 are MNHEY and SVGAGI. The CDR3: CATGEGGYEQYV. CDR3 in DNA: TGTGCCACCGGGGAGGGTGGGTACGAGCAGTACGTC.

This clone was counted a single time. This chain uses TRBV7-9 with TRBJ1-5, with D possibly being TRBD1 (6 bases). CDR1 and CDR2 from the germline V gene are SEHNR and FQNEAQ (reference sequence). The ends were cut back, 5 bases at V and 7 bases at J, with 9 bases in the middle. This CDR3 spans 12 amino acids. CDR3 in amino acids: CASSLGAQPQHF. Written as DNA, the CDR3 is TGTGCCAGCAGCCTGGGGGCACAGCCCCAGCATTTT. The full variable domain, completed using reference TRBV7-9 and TRBJ1-5, is DTGVSQNPRHKITKRGQNVTFRCDPISEHNRLYWYRQTLGQGPEFLTYFQNEAQLEKSRLLSDRFSAERPKGSFSTLEIQRTEQGDSAMYLCASSLGAQPQHFGDGTRLSIL.

The CDR3 reads CASSITATGVLLGYTF. The CDR3 DNA is TGTGCCAGTAGTATTACGGCGACAGGGGTACTGCTCGGCTACACCTTC. The V and J genes are TRBV19 and TRBJ1-2; TRBD1 matches at 8 bases. The J segment lost 8 bases and the V segment lost 3 bases, leaving 14 bases of the junction unmatched. This CDR3 region has 16 residues. Germline loops: CDR1 LNHDA, CDR2 SQIVND (reference sequence).

The table lists this clone with a count of one. CDR3 amino acids: CASSQDNEETYGYTF. The CDR3 region has the DNA TGCGCCAGCAGCCAAGATAATGAGGAAACCTATGGCTACACCTTC. The chain combines TRBV4-3 with TRBJ1-2; D gene uncertain. The CDR3 is 15 amino acids. Trimming cost V 0 bases and J 4 bases, with 12 bases left between them. CDR1 and CDR2 from the germline V gene are LGHNA and YSLEER.

The chain carries TRBV11-2 and TRBJ2-3, with TRBD2 matching over 11 bases. CDR3 size: 16 residues. Trimming cost V 4 bases and J 3 bases; bases outside gene matches: 6. CDR1 SGHAT and CDR2 FQNNGV come from the germline V gene. CDR3 sequence reads: CASSYTSGGPTDTQYF. CDR3 nucleotide sequence: TGTGCCAGCAGCTATACTAGCGGGGGACCAACAGATACGCAGTATTTT.

V gene TRBV5-1 combines with J gene TRBJ1-1; D is ambiguous. The ends were cut back, 5 bases at V and 1 base at J, with 12 bases in the middle. Germline V gene sequence: CDR1 SGHRS, CDR2 YFSETQ. The CDR3 covers 14 residues. The CDR3 spells CASSTADRNTEAFF. The CDR3 region has the DNA TGCGCCAGCAGTACGGCGGATAGGAACACTGAAGCTTTCTTT. Looking up the rest from reference TRBV5-1 and TRBJ1-1 gives the full variable domain: KAGVTQTPRYLIKTRGQQVTLSCSPISGHRSVSWYQQTPGQGLQFLFEYFSETQRNKGNFPGRFSGRQFSNSRSEMNVSTLELGDSALYLCASSTADRNTEAFFGQGTRLTVV.

The V gene is TRBV7-8, the J gene TRBJ1-1, with a weak D call TRBD1 (5 bases). The CDR3 length is 13 residues. The V end lost 0 bases, the J end lost 5 bases, and 7 bases lay between the germline ends. Germline values: CDR1 SGHVS, CDR2 FQNEAQ. Written as DNA, the CDR3 is TGTGCCAGCAGCTTAGCCAGGGCTACTGAAGCTTTCTTT. Protein sequence: CASSLARATEAFF.

This clone was seen a handful of times. The chain has TRBV2 and TRBJ2-5; TRBD1 matches at 7 bases. The J segment lost 6 bases and the V segment lost 3 bases, leaving 16 bases of the junction unmatched. Germline-derived CDR1 and CDR2 are SNHLY and FYNNEI. The CDR3 contains 17 residues. The CDR3 DNA sequence: TGTGCCAGCAGTGATTGGAGAGGTAGACAGGGTGCTCAGACCCAGTACTTC. It codes for CASSDWRGRQGAQTQYF.

The chain joins TRBV6-5 to TRBJ1-2, with D possibly matching TRBD1 (5 bases). The CDR3 totals 11 residues. Deletions cut 7 bases from V and 10 bases from J, with 13 bases between. Germline-derived CDR1 and CDR2 are MNHEY and SVGAGI. The CDR3 protein is CASTLKTDYTF. CDR3 DNA sequence: TGTGCCAGCACCCTTAAGACAGACTACACCTTC.

The chain recombines TRBV5-4 with TRBJ2-2; TRBD2 matches 9 bases. The V gene end was trimmed by 5 bases and the J gene end by 5 bases; junction bases not matched to a gene: 7. The germline gives CDR1 SGHNT, CDR2 YYREEE (reference sequence). The CDR3 has 15 amino acids. The DNA for the CDR3 is TGTGCCAGCAGGGGGCCTAGCGGGGTGACCGGGGAGCTGTTTTTT. Encoded protein: CASRGPSGVTGELFF.

The chain is built from TRBV10-1 and TRBJ1-2, with D maybe TRBD1 (6 bases). V lost 5 bases and J lost 1, with 20 bases in between. The CDR3 runs to 17 residues. Per the germline V gene, CDR1 is WNHNN and CDR2 is SYGVQD (reference sequence). In DNA form, the CDR3 reads TGCGCCAGCAGTACTCCTATTAGACAGGTGGTTAACTATGGCTACACCTTC. This codes for CASSTPIRQVVNYGYTF.

V is TRBV5-1 and J is TRBJ2-2; D is perhaps TRBD1 (5 bases). CDR1 and CDR2 from the germline V gene are SGHRS and YFSETQ. The CDR3 consists of 13 residues. With 4 bases removed from V and 1 base from J, the gap between germline ends came to 5 bases. CDR3: CASSQGNTGELFF. The CDR3 bases are TGCGCCAGCAGCCAGGGGAACACCGGGGAGCTGTTTTTT.

The rearrangement links TRBV9 to TRBJ2-3, with 9 bases identical to TRBD1. Germline V gene lookup returns CDR1 SGDLS and CDR2 YYNGEE. The CDR3 is made up of 18 amino acids. V lost 4 bases to trimming and J lost 5 bases; unmatched junction nucleotides: 17. The CDR3 DNA reads as TGTGCCAGCAGCCCTACCACTCCGGGACAGGGTAGACAAGATACGCAGTATTTT. Its protein is CASSPTTPGQGRQDTQYF.

The V gene is TRBV2, the J gene TRBJ1-5; TRBD1 aligns across 8 bases. This CDR3 region has 14 residues. V lost 7 bases and J lost 7; bases outside the gene matches: 9. In germline, CDR1 is SNHLY, CDR2 FYNNEI. The CDR3 loop is CASTRQGDRQPQHF. The CDR3 nucleotides are TGTGCCAGCACTAGGCAGGGGGACAGGCAGCCCCAGCATTTT.

The V and J genes are TRBV10-3 and TRBJ1-2; tentative D call: TRBD1 (5 bases). Per the germline V gene, CDR1 is ENHRY and CDR2 is SYGVKD. The CDR3 has 14 amino acids. The V and J ends lost 7 bases and 0 bases respectively, with 12 bases between them. As DNA, the CDR3 is TGTGCCATCAAAACCCCAGGGTCTAACTATGGCTACACCTTC. Amino acid sequence: CAIKTPGSNYGYTF.

This clone was seen only a few times. The rearrangement links TRBV9 to TRBJ2-7; D unresolved. The V and J ends lost 3 bases and 3 bases respectively, with 4 bases between them. The germline V gene has CDR1 SGDLS and CDR2 YYNGEE. The CDR3 covers 11 residues. CDR3 in DNA: TGTGCCAGCAGCGCCGGCTACGAGCAGTACTTC. Its protein is CASSAGYEQYF.

J is TRBJ2-3 and V is TRBV6-5; maybe TRBD1 (5 bases). The CDR3 consists of 14 residues. The V end lost 6 bases, the J end lost 0 bases, and 10 bases lay between the germline ends. Germline CDR1 is MNHEY and CDR2 is SVGAGI. The CDR3 is CASSRVLSTDTQYF. The CDR3, as DNA: TGTGCCAGCAGCAGGGTTTTGAGCACAGATACGCAGTATTTT.

The rearrangement joins TRBV4-3 to TRBJ1-2; D ambiguous. Germline V gives CDR1 LGHNA, CDR2 YSLEER. The CDR3 length is 14 residues. V lost 1 base and J 7 bases, leaving 13 bases between the germline ends. The DNA of the CDR3 is TGCGCCAGCAGCCAAGGACTAACCCCCACTGGCTACACCTTC. Translation gives CASSQGLTPTGYTF.

The rearrangement links TRBV4-1 to TRBJ2-1; 10 bases map to TRBD2. The germline CDR1 and CDR2 sequences are MGHRA and YSYEKL. The CDR3 has 16 amino acids. V dropped 2 bases and J dropped 5; count of bases not matched to a gene: 6. The DNA of the CDR3 is TGCGCCAGCAGCCAACTAGCTAGCGGGGGAAACAATGAGCAGTTCTTC. Protein: CASSQLASGGNNEQFF.

V is TRBV2 and J is TRBJ1-1; D uncertain. The V and J ends lost 6 bases and 10 bases respectively, with 18 bases between them. In germline, CDR1 is SNHLY, CDR2 FYNNEI. The CDR3 totals 13 residues. DNA for the CDR3: TGTGCCAGCAGAGATACAGCAGAAGTAAGAGCTTTCTTT. Protein sequence: CASRDTAEVRAFF.

The chain is built from TRBV27 and TRBJ1-2, with D possibly matching TRBD1 (6 bases). Germline loops: CDR1 MNHEY, CDR2 SMNVEV (reference sequence). The germline V and J ends were trimmed by 0 bases and 2 bases, with 10 bases remaining between them. The CDR3 sequence is 15 residues long. The CDR3 sequence: CASSLSRGQNYGYTF. CDR3 DNA sequence: TGTGCCAGCAGTTTATCGAGGGGACAAAACTATGGCTACACCTTC.

V gene TRBV5-1 combines with J gene TRBJ2-3; 10 bases map to TRBD1. The CDR3 length is 17 residues. CDR1 is SGHRS, CDR2 YFSETQ, per germline. V lost 4 bases, J lost 2 bases, and 10 bases stayed unmatched. This CDR3 is CASSPTRTGGSTDTQYF. CDR3 nucleotide sequence: TGCGCCAGCAGCCCTACCAGGACAGGGGGTTCCACAGATACGCAGTATTTT. Full variable domain (rest looked up from reference TRBV5-1 and TRBJ2-3): KAGVTQTPRYLIKTRGQQVTLSCSPISGHRSVSWYQQTPGQGLQFLFEYFSETQRNKGNFPGRFSGRQFSNSRSEMNVSTLELGDSALYLCASSPTRTGGSTDTQYFGPGTRLTVL.

The J gene is TRBJ2-7, the V gene TRBV5-6; possible D gene TRBD1, 6 bases. The V end lost 4 bases, the J end lost 3 bases, and 14 bases lay between the germline ends. The germline CDR1 and CDR2 sequences are SGHDT and YYEEEE. The CDR3 runs 14 residues. The CDR3, as DNA: TGTGCCAGCAGCAAACCACTGACAGGCTACGAGCAGTACTTC. It translates to CASSKPLTGYEQYF.

V is TRBV5-1 and J is TRBJ2-2, with D perhaps TRBD2 (5 bases). Germline assignment: CDR1 SGHRS and CDR2 YFSETQ. V was clipped by 8 bases and J by 1 base, with 9 bases between them. This CDR3 is built from 13 residues. CDR3 amino acids: CASSGENTGELFF. CDR3 DNA sequence: TGCGCCAGTTCCGGGGAGAACACCGGGGAGCTGTTTTTT. Full variable domain (rest looked up from reference TRBV5-1 and TRBJ2-2): KAGVTQTPRYLIKTRGQQVTLSCSPISGHRSVSWYQQTPGQGLQFLFEYFSETQRNKGNFPGRFSGRQFSNSRSEMNVSTLELGDSALYLCASSGENTGELFFGEGSRLTVL.

This clone was seen only a few times. This chain links TRBV19 with TRBJ1-2; D is possibly TRBD1 (6 bases). V dropped 5 bases and J dropped 4 bases, with 14 bases sitting between them. Germline V gives CDR1 LNHDA, CDR2 SQIVND (reference sequence). The CDR3 runs to 14 residues. DNA for the CDR3: TGTGCCAGTAGTCCACAGGGTTGGACCTATGGCTACACCTTC. It encodes CASSPQGWTYGYTF.

This chain links TRBV11-1 with TRBJ2-7; 8 nucleotides agree with TRBD1. Trimming removed 3 bases from V and 5 bases from J; junction bases left unmatched: 6. The germline V gene has CDR1 SGHAT and CDR2 FQDESV (reference sequence). This CDR3 contains 14 residues. The chain's CDR3 is CASSFQGAENEQYF. CDR3 sequence (DNA): TGTGCCAGCAGCTTTCAGGGGGCGGAGAACGAGCAGTACTTC.